These T cell receptor beta chains were read from a single sample in a study of CD4 T cells in relation to SARS-CoV-2 and coronaviruses. Sequenced by immunoSEQ multiplex PCR; TCRdb stores in-frame clones only, minus some. Of roughly 20,000 clones in the sample, roughly 80% were seen once. No antigens are known for them. Sequenced sample: CD4+ T cells from PBMCs, cultured in vitro. Every receptor here comes from a human donor in good health. Both conserved end residues are part of each CDR3. Fields, in order: D gene, J gene, V gene, CDR3 protein. The D gene is left open where the match is weak.

D gene: NA
J gene: TRBJ1-1
V gene: TRBV28
CDR3 protein: CASSLGGSHTEAFF

D gene: NA
J gene: TRBJ2-7
V gene: TRBV9
CDR3 protein: CASSAALYGSLTYEQYF

D gene: TRBD2
J gene: TRBJ2-7
V gene: TRBV20-1
CDR3 protein: CSASWASGATYEQYF

D gene: TRBD1
J gene: TRBJ1-1
V gene: TRBV7-3
CDR3 protein: CASSLNPATGVTEAFF

D gene: NA
J gene: TRBJ2-1
V gene: TRBV19
CDR3 protein: CASRGGTEQFF

D gene: NA
J gene: TRBJ2-7
V gene: TRBV11-3
CDR3 protein: CASSLSYRGGEQYF

D gene: NA
J gene: TRBJ2-1
V gene: TRBV28
CDR3 protein: CASSLGTSSSYNEQFF

D gene: NA
J gene: TRBJ1-2
V gene: TRBV3-1/TRBV3-2
CDR3 protein: CASSPNPYGYTF

D gene: NA
J gene: TRBJ2-7
V gene: TRBV19
CDR3 protein: CASKKGRGDSYEQYF

D gene: NA
J gene: TRBJ2-3
V gene: TRBV3-1/TRBV3-2
CDR3 protein: CASSQDIGYYTDTQYF

D gene: NA
J gene: TRBJ2-1
V gene: TRBV19
CDR3 protein: CASRAGSRPNEQFF

D gene: NA
J gene: TRBJ2-3
V gene: TRBV18
CDR3 protein: CASSPGRDTQYF

D gene: NA
J gene: TRBJ1-2
V gene: TRBV28
CDR3 protein: CARKVYGGGGYGYTF

D gene: NA
J gene: TRBJ2-6
V gene: TRBV20-1
CDR3 protein: CSASVQTGANVLTF

D gene: NA
J gene: TRBJ1-6
V gene: TRBV13
CDR3 protein: CASSPTQGYNSPLHF

D gene: NA
J gene: TRBJ2-2
V gene: TRBV9
CDR3 protein: CASSETGTSTGELFF